This T cell receptor (beta chain) was captured in a study of cytomegalovirus exposure and HLA in healthy donors. Study-wide background: Most donors, less than 85% of roughly 400 genotyped, fell in the Caucasian-associated ancestry cluster. Study findings and constraints: As a later analysis showed, a missense DCLRE1C variant was linked to trimming of TCR beta V- and J-genes. Reported findings show TCR beta sequences accurately forecast HLA-A and HLA-B alleles in most subjects.

With 60 Vbeta and 13 Jbeta primers, the PCR was carried out. Clones were read by immunoSEQ multiplex PCR, and TCRdb kept only the in-frame ones, dropping some. The data hold approximately 110,000 clones, with around 68% observed a single time. In this sample, this clone turned up once. Its antigen is as yet unknown. Source material: PBMCs. The clonotype was recovered from a woman aged 35 to 49 in good health and CMV-seropositive.

The CDR3 protein is CASSVASTGGNPNYGYTF. The CDR3 nucleotides are TGTGCCAGCAGCGTAGCATCGACGGGGGGCAATCCTAACTATGGCTACACCTTC. V gene TRBV9 combines with J gene TRBJ1-2; a possible D gene is TRBD1 (6 bases). This CDR3 comprises 18 residues. The germline V and J ends were trimmed by 0 bases and 0 bases, with 18 bases remaining between them. Germline V CDR1 and CDR2: SGDLS, YYNGEE.